The 10 T cell receptor beta chains below come from one sample, sequenced in a study of blood T cells in healthy people across ages (dated by TCRdb to 2014 to 2015). The library was built by means of 5' RACE. Sequencing was carried out with an Illumina HiSeq 2500. A second PCR of about 6 to 12 cycles was run with a J-beta primer mix and a sample-barcoded 5' primer. Clones were called with MiXCR by TCRdb after fastp trimmed the public reads at Q25, and only in-frame beta chains were retained. All rows with the same CDR3 protein become a single entry with the most common DNA and genes. In this sample the table shows about 1.4 million distinct CDR3 sequences, 55% to 75% of which occur a single time. The ten largest clones add up to over 5.5% of the sample. The specimen was blood. All receptors derive from a young man in good health.

This clonotype was counted between two and nine times. The rearrangement joins TRBV27 to TRBJ1-6; D is uncertain. Germline V gene data show CDR1 as MNHEY and CDR2 as SMNVEV (reference sequence). This CDR3 spans 14 amino acids. Trimming stripped 5 bases from V and 1 base from J, with 6 bases between. The CDR3: CASSGISYNSPLHF. CDR3 in DNA: TGTGCCAGCAGTGGGATATCCTATAATTCACCCCTCCACTTT.

This sequence joins TRBV11-2 and TRBJ2-7; 10 positions agree with TRBD2. The V gene end was trimmed by 5 bases and the J gene end by 0 bases; junction bases not matched to a gene: 7. CDR1 is SGHAT, CDR2 FQNNGV, per germline. The CDR3 spans 16 residues. The CDR3 spells CASSLGTSVSSYEQYF. CDR3 DNA sequence: TGTGCCAGCAGCCTCGGGACTAGCGTTAGCTCCTACGAGCAGTACTTC.

This clonotype was found a few times. This chain uses TRBV4-2 with TRBJ2-4, with D maybe TRBD2 (6 bases). The CDR3 is made up of 19 amino acids. Germline V CDR1 and CDR2: LGHNA, YNFKEQ. Trimming left V 4 bases short and J 0 bases short, with 22 bases between. CDR3 in DNA: TGTGCCAGCAGCCCGACTAGTCAGGCGGCCCCTTTAGCCAAAAACATTCAGTACTTC. As protein: CASSPTSQAAPLAKNIQYF.

The J gene is TRBJ1-2, the V gene TRBV28; 7 bases match TRBD1. CDR3 length equals 15 residues. V dropped 4 bases and J dropped 2; count of bases not matched to a gene: 7. Germline V gene lookup returns CDR1 MDHEN and CDR2 SYDVKM. CDR3 sequence reads: CASSSTGVGNYGYTF. CDR3 DNA: TGTGCCAGCAGTTCCACAGGGGTGGGGAACTATGGCTACACCTTC.

The chain joins TRBV10-3 to TRBJ2-4, with TRBD1 matching 12 bases. CDR1 and CDR2 (germline): ENHRY, SYGVKD. V lost 3 bases and J lost 7; bases outside the gene matches: 1. CDR3 length: 14 residues. CDR3 DNA sequence: TGTGCCATCAGTGATGGGACAGGGGGCAACATTCAGTACTTC. Its protein is CAISDGTGGNIQYF.

This clonotype was found a few times. The chain's CDR3 is CASSQDQGRYGYTF. The CDR3, as DNA: TGCGCCAGCAGCCAAGATCAGGGGCGCTATGGCTACACCTTC. The chain carries TRBV4-1 and TRBJ1-2, with D possibly being TRBD1 (6 bases). CDR3 size: 14 residues. With 0 bases removed from V and 4 bases from J, the gap between germline ends came to 9 bases. Germline V gene lookup returns CDR1 MGHRA and CDR2 YSYEKL.

This clonotype has more than one count but fewer than ten. The V and J genes are TRBV9 and TRBJ2-1; no clear D. Germline V lookup: CDR1 SGDLS, CDR2 YYNGEE. The V end lost 0 bases, the J end lost 8 bases, and 9 bases lay between the germline ends. The CDR3 runs to 13 residues. The CDR3 region is CASSVVPRDEQFF. DNA of the CDR3: TGTGCCAGCAGCGTAGTCCCTCGGGATGAGCAGTTCTTC.

The J gene is TRBJ2-3, the V gene TRBV2; D gene uncertain. Germline-derived CDR1 and CDR2 are SNHLY and FYNNEI. This CDR3 is 11 amino acids long. The V end lost 9 bases, the J end lost 6 bases, and 10 bases lay between the germline ends. The CDR3 loop is CARGFRDTQYF. The DNA for the CDR3 is TGTGCCAGAGGGTTTCGTGATACGCAGTATTTT.

The chain carries TRBV12-3 or TRBV12-4 and TRBJ2-7; 9 positions agree with TRBD2. The trim removed 5 bases at V and 5 bases at J, leaving 10 bases unmatched. The CDR3 covers 15 residues. The CDR3 loop is CASSRIAGEVDEQYF. The CDR3 nucleotides are TGTGCCAGCAGTCGTATAGCGGGAGAGGTCGACGAGCAGTACTTC.

The chain uses TRBV5-1 and TRBJ2-3; 9 bases line up with TRBD2. Losses at the gene ends were 4 bases for V and 7 bases for J; bases not matched to a gene: 10. The length of the CDR3 is 15 residues. Per germline, CDR1 SGHRS and CDR2 YFSETQ. Here the CDR3 DNA reads TGCGCCAGCAGCCCTCGACTAGCGGAGGACTATACGCAGTATTTT. This encodes CASSPRLAEDYTQYF. Variable domain in full (rest from reference TRBV5-1 and TRBJ2-3): KAGVTQTPRYLIKTRGQQVTLSCSPISGHRSVSWYQQTPGQGLQFLFEYFSETQRNKGNFPGRFSGRQFSNSRSEMNVSTLELGDSALYLCASSPRLAEDYTQYFGPGTRLTVL.